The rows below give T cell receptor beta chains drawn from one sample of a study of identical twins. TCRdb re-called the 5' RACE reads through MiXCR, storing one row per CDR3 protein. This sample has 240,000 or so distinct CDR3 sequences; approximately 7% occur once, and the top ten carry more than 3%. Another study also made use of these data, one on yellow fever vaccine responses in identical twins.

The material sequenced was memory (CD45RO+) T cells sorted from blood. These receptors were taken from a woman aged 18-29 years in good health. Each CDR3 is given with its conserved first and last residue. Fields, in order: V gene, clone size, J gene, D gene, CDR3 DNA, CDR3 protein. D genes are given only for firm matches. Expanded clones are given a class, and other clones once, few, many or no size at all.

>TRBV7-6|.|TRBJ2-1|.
TGTGCCAGCAGCTTATATTCTGGATACAATGAGCAGTTCTTC
CASSLYSGYNEQFF
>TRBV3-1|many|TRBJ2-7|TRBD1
TGTGCCAGCAGCGGACAGGGTAATGTTGGCGAGCAGTACTTC
CASSGQGNVGEQYF
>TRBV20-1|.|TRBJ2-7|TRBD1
TGCAGTGCTGGGCGGGACAGGGTCTCCGAGCAGTACTTC
CSAGRDRVSEQYF
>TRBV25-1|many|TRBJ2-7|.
TGTGCCAGCAGTGAATATGACGGCACCTACGAGCAGTACTTC
CASSEYDGTYEQYF
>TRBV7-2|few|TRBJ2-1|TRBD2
TGTGCCAGCAGCCGAACTAGCGGGGCTTACAATGAGCAGTTCTTC
CASSRTSGAYNEQFF
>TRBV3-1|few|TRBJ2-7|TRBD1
TGTGCCAGCAGCCAATTGGCGGGACAGGGTATTTACGAGCAGTACTTC
CASSQLAGQGIYEQYF
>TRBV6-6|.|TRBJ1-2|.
TGTGCCAGCAGTTACGCCACGGGGGAGGGCTACACCTTC
CASSYATGEGYTF
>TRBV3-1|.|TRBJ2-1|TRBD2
TGTGCCAGCAACCCGAAGCGGGGGAGGGGCGACTACTACTACTACAATGAGCAGTTCTTC
CASNPKRGRGDYYYYNEQFF
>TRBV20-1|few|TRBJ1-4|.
TGCAGTGCTAGAGATGATGTGGGGGAAAAGGTGTTTTTT
CSARDDVGEKVFF
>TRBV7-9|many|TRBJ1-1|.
TGTGCCAGCAGCTTATTTAACTCGGGGAACACTGAAGCTTTCTTT
CASSLFNSGNTEAFF
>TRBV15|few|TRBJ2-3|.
TGTGCCACCAGCGTCAGACCGGAGGGTCCAGATACGCAGTATTTT
CATSVRPEGPDTQYF
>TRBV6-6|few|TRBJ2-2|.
TGTGCCAGCACCCCCCTTAACACCGGGGAGCTGTTTTTT
CASTPLNTGELFF
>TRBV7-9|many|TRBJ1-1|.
TGTGCCAGCAGCATCCACGGTGGAGCTTTCTTT
CASSIHGGAFF
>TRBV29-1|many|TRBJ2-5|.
TGCAGCGCCCGAAAGACTAGACAAGAGACCCAGTACTTC
CSARKTRQETQYF
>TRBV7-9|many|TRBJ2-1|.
TGTGCCAGCAGCTTAGACGGGATTTCCTACAATGAGCAGTTCTTC
CASSLDGISYNEQFF
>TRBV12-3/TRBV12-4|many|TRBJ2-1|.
TGTGCCAGCAGTTTGGGGGGAGGATCGGGTGAGCAGTTCTTC
CASSLGGGSGEQFF